The 26 T cell receptor beta chains reported below all come from one sample, sequenced in a study of cytomegalovirus exposure and HLA in healthy donors. The PCR ran on 60 Vbeta and 13 Jbeta primers. Assay: immunoSEQ multiplex PCR; the TCRdb copy retains only in-frame clones and omits some. This table has under 110,000 clones, more than 80% appearing once. Sequenced sample: PBMCs. The receptors stem from a man aged 25 to 45 in good health and CMV-seronegative.

The V gene is TRBV29-1, the J gene TRBJ1-1; the D gene is possibly TRBD1 (6 bases). In germline, CDR1 is SQVTM, CDR2 ANQGSEA. There are 12 residues in the CDR3. Trimming pared 6 bases from V and 1 base from J, leaving 9 bases between. The CDR3 nucleotides are TGCAGCGTACAGGGTTGGAACACTGAAGCTTTCTTT. Translating it yields CSVQGWNTEAFF.

The chain is built from TRBV7-9 and TRBJ1-2; D is possibly TRBD1 (6 bases). Trimming shortened V by 3 bases and J by 8 bases, and 10 bases separated the two germline ends. From germline, CDR1 is SEHNR and CDR2 FQNEAQ (reference sequence). There are 12 residues in the CDR3. CDR3 bases: TGTGCCAGCAGCTTGCCAGGGGAGGGCTACACCTTC. As protein: CASSLPGEGYTF.

CDR3 sequence: CASSLGTASNQPQHF. The CDR3, as DNA: TGTGCCAGCAGCTTAGGGACAGCTAGCAATCAGCCCCAGCATTTT. This rearrangement joins TRBV7-2 to TRBJ1-5, with D perhaps matching TRBD1 (6 bases). V lost 1 base to trimming and J lost 0 bases, with 7 bases between them. Germline V CDR1 and CDR2: SGHTA, FQGNSA. The CDR3 runs to 15 residues.

V and J are TRBV4-1 and TRBJ2-7; the match to TRBD2 covers 7 bases. Germline V gene lookup returns CDR1 MGHRA and CDR2 YSYEKL. V was clipped by 1 base and J by 5 bases; unmatched bases: 8. The CDR3 is made up of 15 amino acids. The CDR3 region has the DNA TGCGCCAGCAGCCAAGGGGGGGGTGTCAATGACGAGCAGTACTTC. It translates to CASSQGGGVNDEQYF.

The CDR3 loop is CARGRPSSYEQYF. DNA of the CDR3: TGTGCCAGGGGGAGGCCCAGCTCCTACGAGCAGTACTTC. The chain recombines TRBV6-7 with TRBJ2-7; TRBD2 might be the D (6 bases). TRBV6-7 is an ORF, with its function uncertain. The CDR3 has 13 residues. Trimming took 9 bases from V and 0 from J, leaving 12 bases between them.

This chain connects TRBV13 to TRBJ2-2; the D gene is possibly TRBD1 (6 bases). The length of the CDR3 is 12 residues. Trimming cost V 6 bases and J 5 bases, with 7 bases left between them. Germline V gene lookup returns CDR1 PRHDT and CDR2 FYEKMQ (reference sequence). CDR3 sequence (DNA): TGTGCCAGCAGAAGGGGGACCGGGGAGCTGTTTTTT. It translates to CASRRGTGELFF.

The CDR3 loop is CASSQEATLEKHRNQPQHF. The CDR3 DNA reads as TGCGCCAGCAGCCAAGAAGCTACTCTGGAGAAACACCGCAATCAGCCCCAGCATTTT. The rearrangement joins TRBV4-1 to TRBJ1-5; D remains unclear. The CDR3 covers 19 residues. The V end was cut by 0 bases, the J end by 2 bases, with 20 bases between. Germline values: CDR1 MGHRA, CDR2 YSYEKL.

The chain joins TRBV4-1 to TRBJ2-1; D perhaps matches TRBD2 (6 bases). CDR3 size: 14 residues. The germline gives CDR1 MGHRA, CDR2 YSYEKL. The V end was cut by 2 bases, the J end by 13 bases, with 18 bases between. The CDR3 DNA follows: TGCGCCAGCAGCCAAAAAACGCGGGGACCCAACCAGTTCTTC. This codes for CASSQKTRGPNQFF.

This clone has just one count. The chain has TRBV28 and TRBJ1-4; D gene unclear. CDR3 length: 15 amino acids. The V end was cut by 6 bases, the J end by 3 bases, with 14 bases between. The germline gives CDR1 MDHEN, CDR2 SYDVKM. The DNA for the CDR3 is TGTGCCAGCAGCCATTACCGGGTCTCTAATGAAAAACTGTTTTTT. Protein product: CASSHYRVSNEKLFF. Drawing the rest from reference TRBV28 and TRBJ1-4, the complete variable domain is DVKVTQSSRYLVKRTGEKVFLECVQDMDHENMFWYRQDPGLGLRLIYFSYDVKMKEKGDIPEGYSVSREKKERFSLILESASTNQTSMYLCASSHYRVSNEKLFFGSGTQLSVL.

The chain combines TRBV4-1 with TRBJ2-7; 7 nucleotides line up with TRBD1. This CDR3 has 15 amino acids. The germline V gene encodes CDR1 MGHRA and CDR2 YSYEKL. V shed 4 bases and J 3 bases; nucleotides not matched to a gene: 9. CDR3 loop: CASSLPGQLVYEQYF. CDR3 nucleotides: TGCGCCAGCAGCCTACCGGGACAGCTTGTCTACGAGCAGTACTTC.

The V and J genes are TRBV5-4 and TRBJ2-1; weak D call: TRBD2 (5 bases). Trimming took 4 bases from V and 3 from J, leaving 5 bases between them. This CDR3 contains 12 residues. Germline-derived CDR1 and CDR2 are SGHNT and YYREEE (reference sequence). Here the CDR3 DNA reads TGTGCCAGCAGCGCGGGCTACAATGAGCAGTTCTTC. This codes for CASSAGYNEQFF.

This clone was observed a single time. The chain joins TRBV2 to TRBJ2-1; D not certain. The germline V and J ends were trimmed by 4 bases and 8 bases, with 9 bases remaining between them. Per germline, CDR1 SNHLY and CDR2 FYNNEI. The length of the CDR3 is 12 residues. CDR3 nucleotide sequence: TGTGCCAGCAGTGGCGACCGGGATGAGCAGTTCTTC. It is translated as CASSGDRDEQFF.

The rearrangement links TRBV18 to TRBJ1-5, with 10 bases fitting TRBD1. This CDR3 has 18 residues. Germline V gene sequence: CDR1 KGHSH, CDR2 LQKENI. Germline trimming cut 2 bases from V and 2 bases from J; bases unmatched to any gene: 9. CDR3 loop: CASSPSGTGDSGNQPQHF. For the CDR3, the DNA is TGTGCCAGCTCACCATCCGGGACAGGGGACAGCGGCAATCAGCCCCAGCATTTT.

The gene calls are TRBV2 and TRBJ1-5; D perhaps matches TRBD1 (6 bases). The germline V gene has CDR1 SNHLY and CDR2 FYNNEI. The V end lost 3 bases, the J end lost 8 bases, and 23 bases lay between the germline ends. The CDR3 has 17 residues. The CDR3 DNA is TGTGCCAGCAGTGAGATGAGACTTGGGGACACAAGCAAGCCCCAGCATTTT. The encoded protein is CASSEMRLGDTSKPQHF. Based on the CDR3 plus reference TRBV2 and TRBJ1-5, the full variable domain is EPEVTQTPSHQVTQMGQEVILRCVPISNHLYFYWYRQILGQKVEFLVSFYNNEISEKSEIFDDQFSVERPDGSNFTLKIRSTKLEDSAMYFCASSEMRLGDTSKPQHFGDGTRLSIL.

The chain employs TRBV5-6 and TRBJ1-1; D is unclear. Trimming shortened V by 4 bases and J by 4 bases, and 11 bases separated the two germline ends. Germline V gene data show CDR1 as SGHDT and CDR2 as YYEEEE. There are 13 residues in the CDR3. CDR3 coding DNA: TGTGCCAGCAGCGTGCAGTTTCGCACTGAAGCTTTCTTT. This codes for CASSVQFRTEAFF.

On this clone itself: A read error may account for a junction end that differs from germline. The rearrangement joins TRBV13 to TRBJ2-3, with 10 bases matching TRBD2. CDR1 PRHDT and CDR2 FYEKMQ come from the germline V gene (reference sequence). CDR3 length: 16 amino acids. The CDR3 DNA sequence: TGTGCCAGCAGCGTAGGACTAGCGGTGGGGACAGATACGCAGTATTTT. Its protein product is CASSVGLAVGTDTQYF. The complete variable domain, with remaining parts taken from reference TRBV13 and TRBJ2-3, reads AAGVIQSPRHLIKEKRETATLKCYPIPRHDTVYWYQQGPGQDPQFLISFYEKMQSDKGSIPDRFSAQQFSDYHSELNMSSLELGDSALYFCASSVGLAVGTDTQYFGPGTRLTVL.

The chain links TRBV5-1 to TRBJ2-5, with D tentatively TRBD1 (5 bases). The V and J ends lost 0 bases and 3 bases respectively, with 12 bases between them. CDR1 and CDR2 from the germline V gene are SGHRS and YFSETQ. The CDR3 loop spans 15 amino acids. The CDR3 DNA reads as TGCGCCAGCAGCTTGGGACAGATACTCAAAGAGACCCAGTACTTC. As protein: CASSLGQILKETQYF.

The V and J genes are TRBV5-1 and TRBJ2-3; D is perhaps TRBD2 (6 bases). V lost 3 bases, J lost 1 base, and 12 bases lay in between. This CDR3 contains 15 residues. Germline V gives CDR1 SGHRS, CDR2 YFSETQ. This CDR3 is CASSSLSGGTDTQYF. In nucleotides, the CDR3 is TGCGCCAGCAGCTCGCTTTCGGGGGGCACAGATACGCAGTATTTT. The complete variable domain, with remaining parts taken from reference TRBV5-1 and TRBJ2-3, reads KAGVTQTPRYLIKTRGQQVTLSCSPISGHRSVSWYQQTPGQGLQFLFEYFSETQRNKGNFPGRFSGRQFSNSRSEMNVSTLELGDSALYLCASSSLSGGTDTQYFGPGTRLTVL.

This rearrangement joins TRBV5-5 to TRBJ1-4; 7 nucleotides align to TRBD1. The CDR3 runs 15 residues. Looked up from germline, CDR1 is SGHKS and CDR2 is YYEKEE (reference sequence). V was pared by 4 bases and J by 4 bases, with 7 bases of the junction left unmatched. Here the CDR3 DNA reads TGTGCCAGCAGCACGGGACAGAGCATTAATGAAAAACTGTTTTTT. It yields the protein CASSTGQSINEKLFF.

The J gene is TRBJ2-1, the V gene TRBV29-1, with 10 bases aligning to TRBD2. The ends lost 3 bases at V and 5 bases at J; junction bases unmatched: 7. CDR1 and CDR2 from the germline V gene are SQVTM and ANQGSEA. This CDR3 contains 15 residues. The CDR3 reads CSVDFWTSGHNEQFF. CDR3 sequence (DNA): TGCAGCGTTGATTTTTGGACTAGCGGCCACAATGAGCAGTTCTTC.

V is TRBV19 and J is TRBJ1-5; D is ambiguous. Germline-derived CDR1 and CDR2 are LNHDA and SQIVND (reference sequence). V gave up 3 bases and J gave up 10 bases, with 19 bases separating them. The CDR3 has 15 amino acids. The CDR3 region is CASSIFGGDLQPQHF. The CDR3 DNA reads TGTGCCAGTAGTATCTTCGGCGGAGACCTGCAACCCCAGCATTTT.

The chain carries TRBV2 and TRBJ2-7, with D possibly matching TRBD1 (6 bases). The V and J ends lost 6 bases and 3 bases respectively, with 18 bases between them. Germline lookup yields CDR1 SNHLY and CDR2 FYNNEI. The CDR3 length is 15 residues. The CDR3 bases are TGTGCCAGCAGAAGGAACAGGGAAATTTACTACGAGCAGTACTTC. Protein: CASRRNREIYYEQYF.

V and J are TRBV7-8 and TRBJ2-2, with a tentative D call TRBD1 (5 bases). The CDR3 consists of 16 residues. V dropped 3 bases and J dropped 0 bases, with 11 bases sitting between them. Germline values: CDR1 SGHVS, CDR2 FQNEAQ. CDR3 protein: CASSFPQVPNTGELFF. In DNA, the CDR3 is TGTGCCAGCAGCTTCCCACAGGTTCCGAACACCGGGGAGCTGTTTTTT.

The CDR3 coding sequence is TGTGCCAGCAGTTTATTATTGTTGGACAGCGAATACGAGCAGTACTTC. Amino acid sequence: CASSLLLLDSEYEQYF. The J gene is TRBJ2-7, the V gene TRBV28, with a tentative D call TRBD1 (6 bases). This CDR3 spans 16 amino acids. Germline V lookup: CDR1 MDHEN, CDR2 SYDVKM. V lost 1 base and J lost 4, with 17 bases in between.

This chain links TRBV28 with TRBJ1-2, with D unclear. The germline V and J ends were trimmed by 6 bases and 8 bases, with 13 bases remaining between them. The CDR3 has 12 amino acids. The germline V gene has CDR1 MDHEN and CDR2 SYDVKM. The CDR3, as DNA: TGTGCCAGCAGCCTTAGGAGGACCGGCTACACCTTC. It translates to CASSLRRTGYTF.

This clone was seen a handful of times. The rearrangement links TRBV4-3 to TRBJ2-7; TRBD1 matches 8 bases. The CDR3 runs to 15 residues. CDR1 LGHNA and CDR2 YSLEER come from the germline V gene. The V and J ends lost 4 bases and 1 base, in that order; junction bases with no gene match: 6. In DNA form, the CDR3 reads TGCGCCAGCAGCCTAAGCCGGACAGGGTCCTACGAGCAGTACTTC. It yields the protein CASSLSRTGSYEQYF.